The 13 T cell receptor beta chains below come from one sample, sequenced in a study of cytomegalovirus exposure and HLA in healthy donors. The PCR had 60 Vbeta and 13 Jbeta primers. This table comes from immunoSEQ multiplex PCR, and its TCRdb copy is limited to in-frame clones, with some not included. Of roughly 100,000 clones listed, over 65% are singletons. Sequencing input: PBMCs. The origin of the receptors is a woman between 18 and 29 years old in good health and CMV-seropositive.

This chain uses TRBV7-3 with TRBJ2-7; 8 nucleotides line up with TRBD2. The germline gives CDR1 SGHTA, CDR2 FQGTGA. This CDR3 contains 13 residues. Unmatched junction bases numbered 9, after V lost 5 bases and J lost 9 bases. For the CDR3, the DNA is TGTGCCAGCAGCGCGGGGCGGGGGGCAGGGCAGTACTTC. Translated, it gives CASSAGRGAGQYF.

The chain employs TRBV7-9 and TRBJ1-4; no clear D gene. Looked up from germline, CDR1 is SEHNR and CDR2 is FQNEAQ (reference sequence). This CDR3 comprises 13 residues. V was cut by 11 bases and J by 2 bases, with 12 bases left in between. DNA for the CDR3: TGTGCCCTCCTGAATCGGACTAATGAAAAACTGTTTTTT. This codes for CALLNRTNEKLFF.

This clone was detected only once. The genes are TRBV19 and TRBJ1-6; TRBD1 aligns across 8 bases. The CDR3 totals 16 residues. V lost 4 bases to trimming and J lost 2 bases; unmatched junction nucleotides: 4. Germline loops: CDR1 LNHDA, CDR2 SQIVND (reference sequence). The CDR3 DNA reads TGTGCCAGTAGTACGGGGACAGGTCCCTATAATTCACCCCTCCACTTT. This encodes CASSTGTGPYNSPLHF.

This chain joins TRBV29-1 and TRBJ2-2, with 9 bases matching TRBD1. The CDR3 is 15 residues long. The ends lost 4 bases at V and 0 bases at J; junction bases unmatched: 3. From germline, CDR1 is SQVTM and CDR2 ANQGSEA. CDR3 sequence: CSVAWDRANTGELFF. CDR3 nucleotide sequence: TGCAGCGTTGCCTGGGACAGGGCGAACACCGGGGAGCTGTTTTTT.

The J gene is TRBJ1-5, the V gene TRBV6-6; 7 bases fit TRBD1. V lost 6 bases, J lost 1 base, and 6 bases stayed unmatched. The CDR3 has 15 residues. Germline assignment: CDR1 MNHNY and CDR2 SVGAGI (reference sequence). CDR3 loop: CASRKGQRSNQPQHF. CDR3 sequence (DNA): TGTGCCAGCAGGAAGGGACAGCGGAGCAATCAGCCCCAGCATTTT.

V and J are TRBV20-1 and TRBJ1-1, with D unresolved. Germline V gene data show CDR1 as DFQATT and CDR2 as SNEGSKA (reference sequence). The CDR3 sequence is 11 residues long. The V end was cut by 6 bases, the J end by 3 bases, with 8 bases between. DNA of the CDR3: TGCAGTGCATTTGCGTACACTGAAGCTTTCTTT. Translating it yields CSAFAYTEAFF.

The chain carries TRBV19 and TRBJ2-2, with a weak D call TRBD1 (6 bases). The CDR3 runs 14 residues. Germline CDR1 and CDR2: LNHDA and SQIVND (reference sequence). Trimming took off 11 bases at V and 5 bases at J, with 18 bases between the two ends. The DNA of the CDR3 is TGTGCCTCCCTGGGGCAGGGGACGACCGGGGAGCTGTTTTTT. It yields the protein CASLGQGTTGELFF.

V is TRBV9 and J is TRBJ1-2; unclear D gene. Trimming removed 0 bases at V and 4 bases at J, with 16 bases between. The CDR3 loop spans 16 amino acids. CDR1 and CDR2 (germline): SGDLS, YYNGEE. Here the CDR3 DNA reads TGTGCCAGCAGCGTAGGTAGTGGTGAGGGAGGCTATGGCTACACCTTC. Residues: CASSVGSGEGGYGYTF.

The chain carries TRBV7-6 and TRBJ1-4, with D maybe TRBD1 (5 bases). The germline V and J ends were trimmed by 1 base and 5 bases, with 11 bases remaining between them. Germline CDR1 reads SGHVS; CDR2 reads FNYEAQ. The CDR3 is 15 residues long. In DNA, the CDR3 is TGTGCCAGCAGCTTAGGGGCGGGGCGGAATGAAAAACTGTTTTTT. Encoded protein: CASSLGAGRNEKLFF.

The chain is built from TRBV19 and TRBJ2-2; TRBD2 matches at 8 bases. V lost 7 bases, J lost 4 bases, and 8 bases stayed unmatched. CDR3 length equals 15 residues. Looked up from germline, CDR1 is LNHDA and CDR2 is SQIVND (reference sequence). CDR3 region: CASIPRGGSTGELFF. The CDR3 DNA sequence: TGTGCCAGTATTCCCCGGGGGGGAAGCACCGGGGAGCTGTTTTTT.

V gene TRBV7-2 combines with J gene TRBJ2-1; TRBD2 agrees at 10 bases. The V segment lost 2 bases and the J segment 4 bases; nucleotides outside the gene matches: 2. Germline loops: CDR1 SGHTA, CDR2 FQGNSA. The CDR3 covers 15 residues. CDR3 bases: TGTGCCAGCAGCTTAACTAGCGGGGCTTACAATGAGCAGTTCTTC. As protein: CASSLTSGAYNEQFF. Full variable domain (missing parts from reference TRBV7-2 and TRBJ2-1): GAGVSQSPSNKVTEKGKDVELRCDPISGHTALYWYRQSLGQGLEFLIYFQGNSAPDKSGLPSDRFSAERTGGSVSTLTIQRTQQEDSAVYLCASSLTSGAYNEQFFGPGTRLTVL.

This sequence joins TRBV4-1 and TRBJ1-2; D remains ambiguous. Between the trimmed V and J ends, which lost 1 base and 6 bases, there was a span of 21 bases. The CDR3 length is 17 residues. The V gene's germline CDR1 is MGHRA and CDR2 YSYEKL. This CDR3 is CASSQVGSSRREDGYTF. CDR3 sequence (DNA): TGCGCCAGCAGCCAAGTCGGTAGTTCCCGTCGTGAGGATGGCTACACCTTC.

This clone has just a few counts. This chain joins TRBV7-8 and TRBJ1-1; TRBD1 matches at 8 bases. The CDR3 sequence is 17 residues long. The junction had 12 bases not matched to a gene; V was cut back by 2 bases and J by 4 bases. From germline, CDR1 is SGHVS and CDR2 FQNEAQ. This CDR3 is CASSLFPPQGAPTEAFF. For the CDR3, the DNA is TGTGCCAGCAGCTTATTCCCTCCGCAGGGGGCTCCCACTGAAGCTTTCTTT. Combining the CDR3 with reference TRBV7-8 and TRBJ1-1 gives the whole variable domain GAGVSQSPRYKVAKRGQDVALRCDPISGHVSLFWYQQALGQGPEFLTYFQNEAQLDKSGLPSDRFFAERPEGSVSTLKIQRTQQEDSAVYLCASSLFPPQGAPTEAFFGQGTRLTVV.